Sequencing of this TCR delta chain was carried out in a study of human gamma delta and Vdelta1 T cells. The CDR3 has 17 residues. With 1 base removed from V and 3 bases from J, the gap between germline ends came to 18 bases. Germline values: CDR1 TSWWSYY, CDR2 QGS. TCRdb re-called the PCR reads using CATT. Of some 13,000 delta-chain clones detected, around 49% appear once; the ten largest clones hold less than 1.6%. Notes on the study in general: Reportedly, Delta One T cells were polyclonal and broadly targeted acute myeloid leukemia.

Notes on this clone: Its target is not known.

Input material: Vdelta1 gamma-delta T cells from blood grown in culture (DOT cells). This TCR came from a human donor in good health. J is TRDJ1 and V is TRDV1, with D possibly TRDD2 on 6 matching bases. DNA for the CDR3: TGTGCTCTTGGGGAACCGGGGCCTTCCCAAAAAGCCGATAAACTCATCTTT. Translated, it gives CALGEPGPSQKADKLIF.